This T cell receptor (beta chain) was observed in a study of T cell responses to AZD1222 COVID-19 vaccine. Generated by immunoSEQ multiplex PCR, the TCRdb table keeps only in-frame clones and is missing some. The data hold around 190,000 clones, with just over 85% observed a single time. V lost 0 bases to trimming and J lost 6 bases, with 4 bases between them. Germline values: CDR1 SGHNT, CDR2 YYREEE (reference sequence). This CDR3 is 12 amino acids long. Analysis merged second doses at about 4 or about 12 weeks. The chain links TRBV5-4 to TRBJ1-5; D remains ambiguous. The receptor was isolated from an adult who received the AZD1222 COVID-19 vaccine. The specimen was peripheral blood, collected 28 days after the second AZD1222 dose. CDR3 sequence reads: CASSLDSQPQHF. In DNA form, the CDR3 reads TGTGCCAGCAGCTTGGATAGTCAGCCCCAGCATTTT. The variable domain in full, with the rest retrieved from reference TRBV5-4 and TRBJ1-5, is ETGVTQSPTHLIKTRGQQVTLRCSSQSGHNTVSWYQQALGQGPQFIFQYYREEENGRGNFPPRFSGLQFPNYSSELNVNALELDDSALYLCASSLDSQPQHFGDGTRLSIL.